Included here is one T cell receptor beta chain sequence, with context. The protocol was immunoSEQ multiplex PCR, while the TCRdb copy is restricted to in-frame clones and leaves out a portion. The sample lists around 100,000 clones; 90% were seen once. This sample was taken from a study of OX40 agonist ivuxolimab in advanced cancers. Germline V gene data show CDR1 as SGHNT and CDR2 as YYREEE (reference sequence). CDR3 length: 16 residues. The V and J ends lost 0 bases and 6 bases respectively, with 13 bases between them. The receptor was derived from an adult with an advanced solid tumor such as melanoma, head and neck, liver or kidney cancer. The rearrangement joins TRBV5-4 to TRBJ1-6; D may be TRBD1 (5 bases). Here the sequenced sample was CD4+ or CD8+ T cells sorted from blood, taken in a trial of the OX40 agonist ivuxolimab. CDR3 amino acids: CASSLAGGVGNSPLHF. CDR3 bases: TGTGCCAGCAGCTTGGCCGGGGGAGTGGGTAATTCACCCCTCCACTTT.